This TCR beta chain is drawn from a study of early T cells in non-severe SARS-CoV-2 infection (dated by TCRdb to the early 2020s). Study-level background: Because TCR sequencing relied on bulk RNA taken from unsorted whole blood, pairing of alpha and beta chains was not possible. What the work shows at the level of the full study, not this receptor alone: VDJdb matching was skewed toward anti-spike CD8 responses, so virus-specific expansions were likely underestimated and private and CD4 specificities were missed.

With respect to this clonotype: The antigen this receptor binds is unknown. Base qualities are not at hand, and no much larger clone is one base apart.

The study was a case-control design nested within a healthcare worker cohort in London, UK, with weekly nasopharyngeal swab PCR tests and blood sampling. Healthcare workers were enrolled in the week of the UK lockdown, from 23 to 31 March 2020, and were followed every week for up to roughly 15 weeks. Receptor amplification or capture employed 5' RACE. TCRdb lists the instrument as NextSeq 500. The TCR library protocol attached unique molecular identifiers to individual cDNA molecules to correct for sequencing error and PCR bias. Both TCR alpha and beta chains were sequenced, and tight co-correlation was observed between alpha and beta sequence abundances in each sample. Concerning the study's data processing: V gene, J gene and CDR3 annotation of TCR sequences was performed with Decombinator V4. TCRs were defined as expanded if a significant change between any two time points was detected under a Poisson model with p below 0.0001. TCR abundances were normalised to the total number of TCRs sequenced per sample and expressed as counts per million. MAIT TCRs were defined by TRAV1-2 paired with TRAJ12, TRAJ20 or TRAJ33, and iNKT TCRs by TRAV10 paired with TRAJ18. VDJdb, accessed on 1 November 2021, was searched for TCRs annotated for CMV, EBV and SARS-CoV-2, and TCRs annotated for more than one antigen were excluded. TCRdb passed the public sequencing reads through fastp at Q25 and MiXCR, retaining productive beta sequences. Rows matching on CDR3 protein sequence are summarized as one entry with the most common DNA and genes. The V and J calls and clone size are TCRdb's, not the authors'. This sample lists tens of thousands of distinct CDR3 sequences; 9.5% to 14% were detected once. 1.7% of the sample belongs to the ten largest clones.

According to the germline V gene, CDR1 reads WSHSY and CDR2 reads SAAADI. After removal of 8 bases from V and 7 bases from J, the junction retains 8 bases not matched to a gene. CDR3 length: 13 amino acids, cysteine to phenylalanine. The DNA shown is the 39-base CDR3, in frame from base 1. Sequencing was carried out using whole blood. This sequence originates from an adult who was a healthcare worker with PCR-confirmed SARS-CoV-2 infection or an uninfected control (not recorded which). The chain was built from TRBV10-2 and TRBJ2-1, with 7 bases in between that match TRBD2. CDR3 protein: CASRGWRENEQFF. Here is the DNA: TGCGCCAGCCGGGGGTGGCGGGAGAATGAGCAGTTCTTC.